One sample yielded the 19 T cell receptor beta chains listed below, sequenced in a study of CD8+ T cells in alopecia areata. Sequencing relied on a cDNA template that was reverse transcribed from extracted RNA. Using immunoSEQ multiplex PCR, the repertoire was profiled, and TCRdb retains in-frame clones only, with some absent. The table lists 200,000 to 300,000 clones, with no singletons. A sort of pooled cutaneous lymph node cells used CD4, CD8alpha, NKG2D, NKG2ACE and other stains. Source material: CD4+ T cells sorted from a lymph node. The source is a C3H/HeJ mouse with alopecia areata. The MHC haplotype of this mouse line is H2-k.

As concerns this clone: Gene names are the mouse ones. The CDR3 end falls 4 residues outside the read, so it is completed with the germline J gene. The chain joins TRBV1 to TRBJ2-5; 7 bases align to TRBD1. CDR1 is NSQYPW and CDR2 is LRSPGD in the germline V gene (reference sequence). The CDR3 spans 14 residues. V was clipped by 4 bases and J by 2 bases; unmatched bases: 3. CDR3 protein: CTCSVAGGQDTQYF. The part of the CDR3 DNA that was read is TGCACCTGCAGTGTGGCAGGGGGCCAAGAC. The complete variable domain, with remaining parts taken from reference TRBV1 and TRBJ2-5, reads VTLLEQNPRWRLVPRGQAVNLRCILKNSQYPWMSWYQQDLQKQLQWLFTLRSPGDKEVKSLPGADYLATRVTDTELRLQVANMSQGRTLYCTCSVAGGQDTQYFGPGTRLLVL.

In the case of this clone: Gene names and germline match the mouse. The CDR3 end lies 4 residues beyond the end of the read and is filled in from the germline J gene. The same CDR3 also results from other DNA sequences found in this sample. This rearrangement joins TRBV13-2 to TRBJ2-1, with 12 bases identical to TRBD2. The CDR3 is made up of 16 amino acids. The germline gives CDR1 NNHNN, CDR2 SYGAGS (reference sequence). With V trimmed by 3 bases and J by 0 bases, 1 base remained unmatched. CDR3 DNA, as far as it was read: TGTGCCAGCGGTGGGACTGGGGGGGGTAACTATGCT. Its translation is CASGGTGGGNYA. The CDR3 reads in full as CASGGTGGGNYAEQFF.

Of note for this clone: Gene names denote mouse genes. The read halts 4 residues ahead of the CDR3 end, with the missing end drawn from the germline J gene. Other DNA sequences in the same sample also yield this CDR3. The chain is built from TRBV19 and TRBJ2-3, with TRBD1 matching 8 bases. CDR1 FNHDT and CDR2 SITEND come from the germline V gene (reference sequence). J lost 3 bases, V lost 5 bases, and 2 bases had no gene match. The CDR3 has 13 amino acids. The chain's CDR3 is CASRTGVAETLYF. The DNA read from the CDR3 is TGTGCCAGCAGGACAGGGGTGGCAGAA.

This clone was recorded a few times. Gene names are the mouse ones. The DNA ends 4 residues before the CDR3 does, and the rest of the CDR3 is filled in from the germline J gene. The same CDR3 also results from other DNA sequences found in this sample. The V gene is TRBV1, the J gene TRBJ2-5, with TRBD2 identical over 9 bases. Germline loops: CDR1 NSQYPW, CDR2 LRSPGD (reference sequence). The CDR3 extends over 14 amino acids. CDR3 residues: CTCSAGGAGDTQYF. CDR3 DNA, as far as it was read: TGCACCTGCAGTGCTGGGGGGGCAGGGGAC.

This clone has only a few counts. Gene names refer to mouse genes. The CDR3 is cut off 4 residues early in the read; its end comes from the germline J gene. This chain uses TRBV1 with TRBJ2-5; 12 positions match TRBD2. V lost 5 bases to trimming and J lost 3 bases; unmatched junction nucleotides: 3. The CDR3 extends over 15 amino acids. The germline V gene has CDR1 NSQYPW and CDR2 LRSPGD (reference sequence). The CDR3 sequence is CTCSSGTGGQDTQYF. The covered CDR3 bases are TGCACCTGCAGTTCGGGGACTGGGGGGCAAGAC. The full variable domain, in which reference TRBV1 and TRBJ2-5 provide the parts outside the CDR3, is VTLLEQNPRWRLVPRGQAVNLRCILKNSQYPWMSWYQQDLQKQLQWLFTLRSPGDKEVKSLPGADYLATRVTDTELRLQVANMSQGRTLYCTCSSGTGGQDTQYFGPGTRLLVL.

This clone was counted between two and nine times. The germline and genes are mouse ones. The read ends 3 residues early relative to the CDR3; the germline J gene fills the gap. The chain joins TRBV19 to TRBJ1-6; D may be TRBD1 (5 bases). TRBJ1-6 is an open reading frame, and its role is uncertain. CDR1 and CDR2 from the germline V gene are FNHDT and SITEND (reference sequence). CDR3 size: 15 residues. The V end was cut by 0 bases, the J end by 7 bases, with 11 bases between. Partial CDR3 DNA: TGTGCCAGCAGTATAGTTGGGGGGAGGAATTCGCCC. Protein product: CASSIVGGRNSP. The full CDR3 reads CASSIVGGRNSPLYF.

In the case of this clone: The gene names given are mouse names. The read ends 4 residues early relative to the CDR3; the germline J gene fills the gap. This chain uses TRBV19 with TRBJ2-1, with 7 bases identical to TRBD2. Germline assignment: CDR1 FNHDT and CDR2 SITEND (reference sequence). The CDR3 totals 16 residues. The junction had 8 bases not matched to a gene; V was cut back by 4 bases and J by 1 base. CDR3 bases read: TGTGCCAGCAGTCCCCCCGCGGGGGGGAACTATGCT. Translating gives CASSPPAGGNYA. The whole CDR3 protein is CASSPPAGGNYAEQFF.

Details on this clone: Mouse gene names apply. The sequenced fragment ends 4 residues before the CDR3 boundary, so the rest is inferred from the germline J gene. The rearrangement uses TRBV13-1 and TRBJ2-7, with 7 bases identical to TRBD1. The CDR3 length is 14 residues. Per the germline V gene, CDR1 is NSHNY and CDR2 is SYGAGN. V was clipped by 4 bases and J by 0 bases; unmatched bases: 4. CDR3 residues: CASSSRDSSYEQYF. Partial CDR3 DNA: TGTGCCAGCAGTTCCAGGGACAGCTCCTAT.

This clone was observed a few times. Mouse gene names apply. The CDR3 extends 4 residues past the end of the read, so its final part is completed from the germline J gene. This chain links TRBV17 with TRBJ2-1; 8 nucleotides agree with TRBD2. In germline, CDR1 is MNHDT, CDR2 YYDKIL. CDR3 length equals 14 residues. The CDR3 protein is CASSRRGGDAEQFF. Partial CDR3 DNA: TGTGCTAGCAGTAGGAGGGGGGGCGACGCT.

This clone was observed a few times. The genes are named according to mouse. The CDR3 end lies 4 residues beyond the end of the read and is filled in from the germline J gene. Different DNA sequences within this sample yield the same CDR3. This chain connects TRBV13-3 to TRBJ1-2, with D tentatively TRBD1 (6 bases). This CDR3 has 13 amino acids. CDR1 is NNHDY and CDR2 is SYVADS in the germline V gene. Deletions cut 3 bases from V and 2 bases from J, with 8 bases between. The covered CDR3 bases are TGTGCCAGCAGTGTCGGACAGAACTCC. Translation: CASSVGQNS. The entire CDR3 protein is CASSVGQNSDYTF.

This clone was seen more than once but under ten times. All gene names here are mouse names. The CDR3 is cut off 4 residues early in the read; its end comes from the germline J gene. The chain recombines TRBV1 with TRBJ2-1; a weak D match, TRBD2 (7 bases). V lost 0 bases to trimming and J lost 6 bases, with 15 bases between them. This CDR3 spans 16 amino acids. Germline values: CDR1 NSQYPW, CDR2 LRSPGD (reference sequence). CDR3 DNA (partial): TGCACCTGCAGTGCAGAGGCGGGGGGCAATCGTGCT. Translated: CTCSAEAGGNRA. The full CDR3 protein is CTCSAEAGGNRAEQFF.

In its sample, this clone was seen a few times. Genes here carry mouse names. The read stops 4 residues short of the end of the CDR3; the missing end is completed from the germline J gene. Other DNA sequences in the sample encode the same CDR3. This chain links TRBV19 with TRBJ1-1, with D perhaps TRBD1 (5 bases). Germline-derived CDR1 and CDR2 are FNHDT and SITEND (reference sequence). CDR3 length equals 13 residues. The V end was cut by 2 bases, the J end by 1 base, with 6 bases between. The sequenced part of the CDR3 DNA is TGTGCCAGCAGTATTAGGGGAAACACA. Protein product: CASSIRGNT. The entire CDR3 protein reads CASSIRGNTEVFF.

On this clone: These gene names are mouse names. The CDR3 is cut off 4 residues early in the read; its end comes from the germline J gene. The chain carries TRBV1 and TRBJ2-5, with TRBD1 as a possible D gene (5 bases). Per the germline V gene, CDR1 is NSQYPW and CDR2 is LRSPGD (reference sequence). The CDR3 is 15 amino acids. The chain's CDR3 is CTCSADKPGRDTQYF. Incomplete CDR3 DNA: TGCACCTGCAGTGCAGATAAGCCAGGGAGGGAC.

This clone was counted only a few times. All gene names here are mouse names. The read finishes 4 residues shy of the CDR3 end, and the germline J gene is used to complete it. This chain joins TRBV13-1 and TRBJ2-1, with 7 positions matching TRBD1. Germline CDR1 is NSHNY and CDR2 is SYGAGN. Trimming at V came to 3 bases and at J to 0 bases, leaving 3 bases not matched to a gene. The CDR3 length is 15 residues. The part of the CDR3 DNA that was read is TGTGCCAGCAGTGGGGGACAGACTAACTATGCT. This translates into CASSGGQTNYA. The full CDR3 is CASSGGQTNYAEQFF.

Comment on this clone: The genes and germline here are from mouse. The read stops 4 residues short of the end of the CDR3; the missing end is completed from the germline J gene. This chain joins TRBV5 and TRBJ2-3, with TRBD1 matching 7 bases. J lost 3 bases, V lost 4 bases, and 4 bases had no gene match. CDR3 length: 14 amino acids. Germline V gives CDR1 LGHNA, CDR2 YNLKQL (reference sequence). CDR3 bases read: TGTGCCAGCAGCCCCAAACAGGGGGCAGAA. This translates into CASSPKQGAE. The CDR3 reads in full as CASSPKQGAETLYF.

As for this clone: Gene names refer to mouse genes. The missing CDR3 end, 4 residues past where the read stops, is filled in from the germline J gene. Other nucleotide sequences from this sample produce the same CDR3. This chain uses TRBV13-2 with TRBJ2-5, with a weak D call TRBD2 (7 bases). The V gene's germline CDR1 is NNHNN and CDR2 SYGAGS (reference sequence). The CDR3 consists of 13 residues. The CDR3 bases that were read are TGTGCCAGCGGTGATGGGGGGGCGGAC. Its translation is CASGDGGAD. The CDR3 in full is CASGDGGADTQYF.

This clone turned up a few times. This could be a read error, since a much larger clone is one nucleotide away. The genes are named according to mouse. Coverage ceases 4 residues before the CDR3 finishes, and the germline J gene fills in the end. V and J are TRBV19 and TRBJ2-1; 10 nucleotides agree with TRBD2. The CDR3 spans 14 residues. V shed 4 bases and J 2 bases; nucleotides not matched to a gene: 0. CDR1 and CDR2 from the germline V gene are FNHDT and SITEND (reference sequence). Partial CDR3 DNA: TGTGCCAGCAGTGACTGGGGGGACTATGCT. Its protein product is CASSDWGDYA. The complete CDR3 protein is CASSDWGDYAEQFF.

Concerning this clone: Mouse names are used for the genes. The CDR3 goes on 4 residues after the read ends, and that part is filled in from the germline J gene. This same CDR3 is encoded by further DNA sequences in the sample. This rearrangement joins TRBV1 to TRBJ2-7; D possibly corresponds to TRBD1 (6 bases). Trimming removed 1 base at V and 0 bases at J, with 10 bases between. This CDR3 spans 15 amino acids. Germline values: CDR1 NSQYPW, CDR2 LRSPGD (reference sequence). CDR3 sequence reads: CTCSAGRDISYEQYF. The part of the CDR3 DNA that was read is TGCACCTGCAGTGCAGGAAGGGACATCTCCTAT.

This clone occurred a few times. The gene names here belong to mouse. The read finishes 4 residues shy of the CDR3 end, and the germline J gene is used to complete it. V usage is TRBV13-3 and J usage is TRBJ2-3, with 7 bases matching TRBD1. The V gene's germline CDR1 is NNHDY and CDR2 SYVADS. This CDR3 region has 14 residues. Unmatched junction bases numbered 2, after V lost 2 bases and J lost 2 bases. The CDR3: CASSDRGFAETLYF. Partial CDR3 DNA: TGTGCCAGCAGTGACAGGGGGTTTGCAGAA.